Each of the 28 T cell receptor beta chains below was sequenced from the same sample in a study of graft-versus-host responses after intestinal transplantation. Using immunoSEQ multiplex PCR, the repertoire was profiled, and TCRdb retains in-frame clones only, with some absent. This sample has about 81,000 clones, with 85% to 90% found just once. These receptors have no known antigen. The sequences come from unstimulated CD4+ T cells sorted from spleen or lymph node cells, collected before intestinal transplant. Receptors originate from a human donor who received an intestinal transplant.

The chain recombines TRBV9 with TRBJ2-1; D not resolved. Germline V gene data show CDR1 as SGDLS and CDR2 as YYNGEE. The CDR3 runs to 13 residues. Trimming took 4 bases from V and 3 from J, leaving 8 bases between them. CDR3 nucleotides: TGTGCCAGCAGCCCCAGGAACTACAATGAGCAGTTCTTC. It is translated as CASSPRNYNEQFF.

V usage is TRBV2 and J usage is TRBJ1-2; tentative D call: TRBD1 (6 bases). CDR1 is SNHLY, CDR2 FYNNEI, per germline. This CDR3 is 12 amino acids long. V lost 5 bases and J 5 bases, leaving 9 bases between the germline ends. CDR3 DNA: TGTGCCAGCAGTAGGACAGAGTATGGCTACACCTTC. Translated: CASSRTEYGYTF.

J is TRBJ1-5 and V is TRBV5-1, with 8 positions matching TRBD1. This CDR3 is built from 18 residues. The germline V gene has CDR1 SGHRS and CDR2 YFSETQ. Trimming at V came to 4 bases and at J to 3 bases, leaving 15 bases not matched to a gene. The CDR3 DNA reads TGCGCCAGCAGCCCACGTCCCGGGACAGGCGCGAACAATCAGCCCCAGCATTTT. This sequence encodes CASSPRPGTGANNQPQHF.

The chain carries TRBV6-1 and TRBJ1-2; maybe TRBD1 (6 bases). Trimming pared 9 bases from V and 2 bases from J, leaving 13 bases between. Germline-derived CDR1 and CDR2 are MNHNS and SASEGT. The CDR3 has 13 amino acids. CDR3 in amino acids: CASNTGINYGYTF. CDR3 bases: TGTGCCAGTAATACAGGGATCAACTATGGCTACACCTTC.

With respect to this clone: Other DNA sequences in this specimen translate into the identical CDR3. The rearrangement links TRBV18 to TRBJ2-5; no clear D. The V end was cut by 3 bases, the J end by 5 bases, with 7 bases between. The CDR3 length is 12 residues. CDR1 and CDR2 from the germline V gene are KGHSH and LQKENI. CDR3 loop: CASSPVGETQYF. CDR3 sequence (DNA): TGTGCCAGCTCACCGGTCGGGGAGACCCAGTACTTC.

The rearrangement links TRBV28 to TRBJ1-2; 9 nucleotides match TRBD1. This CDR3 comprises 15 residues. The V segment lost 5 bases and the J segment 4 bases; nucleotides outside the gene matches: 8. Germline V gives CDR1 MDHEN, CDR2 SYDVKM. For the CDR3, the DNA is TGTGCCAGCAGTATAAACAGGGGGCCTGTCTATGGCTACACCTTC. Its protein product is CASSINRGPVYGYTF.

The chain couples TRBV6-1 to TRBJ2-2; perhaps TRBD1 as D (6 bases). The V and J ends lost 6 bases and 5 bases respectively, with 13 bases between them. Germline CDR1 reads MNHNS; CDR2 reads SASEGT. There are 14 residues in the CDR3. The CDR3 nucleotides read TGTGCCAGCAGCATGAAACAGGGAACCGGGGAGCTGTTTTTT. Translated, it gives CASSMKQGTGELFF.

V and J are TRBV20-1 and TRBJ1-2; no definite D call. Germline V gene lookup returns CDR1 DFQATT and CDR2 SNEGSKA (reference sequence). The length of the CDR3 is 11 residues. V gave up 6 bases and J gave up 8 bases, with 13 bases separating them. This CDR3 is CSAGRSGGYTF. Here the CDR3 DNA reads TGCAGTGCAGGGAGATCTGGAGGCTACACCTTC.

Here the CDR3 DNA reads TGTGCCAGCAGCTTAGGGGGGCCAGATACGCAGTATTTT. Translation: CASSLGGPDTQYF. The chain is built from TRBV11-3 and TRBJ2-3; D is perhaps TRBD1 (6 bases). Trimming shortened V by 1 base and J by 4 bases, and 6 bases separated the two germline ends. The CDR3 loop spans 13 amino acids. The germline CDR1 and CDR2 sequences are SGHNT and YENEEA.

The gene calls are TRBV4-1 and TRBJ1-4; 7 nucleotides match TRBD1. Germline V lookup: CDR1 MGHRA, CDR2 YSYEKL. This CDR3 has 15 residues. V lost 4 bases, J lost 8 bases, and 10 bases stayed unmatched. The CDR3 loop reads CASSPGQVTREKLFF. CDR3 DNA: TGCGCCAGCAGCCCCGGACAGGTGACGCGCGAAAAACTGTTTTTT.

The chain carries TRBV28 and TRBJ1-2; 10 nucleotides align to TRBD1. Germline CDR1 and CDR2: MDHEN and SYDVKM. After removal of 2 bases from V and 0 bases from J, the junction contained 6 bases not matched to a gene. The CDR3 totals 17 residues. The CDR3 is CASSLARGTGANYGYTF. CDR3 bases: TGTGCCAGCAGTTTAGCCAGGGGGACAGGGGCTAACTATGGCTACACCTTC.

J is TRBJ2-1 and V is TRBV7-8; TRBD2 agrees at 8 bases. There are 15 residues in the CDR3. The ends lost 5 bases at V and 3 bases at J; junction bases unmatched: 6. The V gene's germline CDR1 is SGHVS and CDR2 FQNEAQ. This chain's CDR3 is CASSPLSGNYNEQFF. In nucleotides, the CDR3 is TGTGCCAGCAGCCCACTTAGCGGGAACTACAATGAGCAGTTCTTC.

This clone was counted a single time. The CDR3 spells CASSTGINQPQHF. CDR3 DNA: TGTGCCAGCAGCACGGGGATCAATCAGCCCCAGCATTTT. The genes are TRBV5-8 and TRBJ1-5; no clear D gene. Trimming pared 4 bases from V and 3 bases from J, leaving 8 bases between. The germline CDR1 and CDR2 sequences are SGHTS and YDEGEE. This CDR3 spans 13 amino acids.

CDR3 DNA sequence: TGTGCCAGCACCGAACGGGGATTTGGGGAGCTGTTTTTT. Protein sequence: CASTERGFGELFF. This chain connects TRBV28 to TRBJ2-2, with TRBD2 as a possible D gene (5 bases). Trimming took 7 bases from V and 8 from J, leaving 14 bases between them. In germline, CDR1 is MDHEN, CDR2 SYDVKM. This CDR3 spans 13 amino acids.

CDR3 region: CASSQDSPPYNEQFF. The CDR3 region has the DNA TGCGCCAGCAGCCAAGATTCCCCTCCTTACAATGAGCAGTTCTTC. The chain has TRBV4-1 and TRBJ2-1; D uncertain. This CDR3 is built from 15 residues. Germline lookup yields CDR1 MGHRA and CDR2 YSYEKL. With 0 bases removed from V and 4 bases from J, the gap between germline ends came to 10 bases.

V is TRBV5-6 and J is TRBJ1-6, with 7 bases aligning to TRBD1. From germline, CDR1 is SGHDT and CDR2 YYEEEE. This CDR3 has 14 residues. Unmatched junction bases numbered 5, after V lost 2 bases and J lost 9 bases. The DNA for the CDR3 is TGTGCCAGCAGCTTTCGTCAGGGGGGTTCACCCCTCCACTTT. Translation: CASSFRQGGSPLHF.

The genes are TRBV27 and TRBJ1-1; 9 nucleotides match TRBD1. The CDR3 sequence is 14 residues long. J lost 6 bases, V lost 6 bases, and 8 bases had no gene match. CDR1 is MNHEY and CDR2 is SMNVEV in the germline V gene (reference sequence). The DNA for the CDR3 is TGTGCCAGCAGCTTTCTGGGGACAGGGTCTGAAGCTTTCTTT. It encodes CASSFLGTGSEAFF.

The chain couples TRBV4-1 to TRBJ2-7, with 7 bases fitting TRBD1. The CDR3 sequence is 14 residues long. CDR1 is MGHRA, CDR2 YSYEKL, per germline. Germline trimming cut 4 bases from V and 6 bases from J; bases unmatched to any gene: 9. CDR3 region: CASSLTDRAPEQYF. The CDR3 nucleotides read TGCGCCAGCAGCCTAACTGACAGGGCCCCCGAGCAGTACTTC.

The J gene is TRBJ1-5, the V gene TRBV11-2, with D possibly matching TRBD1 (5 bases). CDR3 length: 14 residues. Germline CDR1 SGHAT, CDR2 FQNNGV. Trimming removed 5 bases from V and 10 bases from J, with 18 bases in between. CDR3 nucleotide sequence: TGTGCCAGCAGCCCTGGGGCGGGGGTGTTACCCCAGCATTTT. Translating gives CASSPGAGVLPQHF.

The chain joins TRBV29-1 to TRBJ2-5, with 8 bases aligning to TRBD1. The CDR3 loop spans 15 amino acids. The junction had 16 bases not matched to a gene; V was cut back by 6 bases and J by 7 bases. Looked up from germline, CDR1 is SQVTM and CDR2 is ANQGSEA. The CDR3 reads CSVGQGSPKLGTQYF. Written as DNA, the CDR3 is TGCAGCGTAGGACAGGGCTCCCCGAAGTTAGGGACCCAGTACTTC. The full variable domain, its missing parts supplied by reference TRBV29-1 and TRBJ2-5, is SAVISQKPSRDICQRGTSLTIQCQVDSQVTMMFWYRQQPGQSLTLIATANQGSEATYESGFVIDKFPISRPNLTFSTLTVSNMSPEDSSIYLCSVGQGSPKLGTQYFGPGTRLLVL.

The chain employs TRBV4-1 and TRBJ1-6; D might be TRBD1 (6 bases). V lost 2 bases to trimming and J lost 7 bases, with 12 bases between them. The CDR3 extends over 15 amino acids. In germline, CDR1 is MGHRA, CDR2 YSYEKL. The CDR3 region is CASSQLNGQNSPLHF. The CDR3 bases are TGCGCCAGCAGCCAATTAAACGGACAGAATTCACCCCTCCACTTT.

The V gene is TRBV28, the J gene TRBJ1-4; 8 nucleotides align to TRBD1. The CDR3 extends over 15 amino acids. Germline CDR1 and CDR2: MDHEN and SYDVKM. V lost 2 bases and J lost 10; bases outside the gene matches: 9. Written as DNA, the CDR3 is TGTGCCAGCAGTTTACGGACAGGGCGAATGGGAAAACTGTTTTTT. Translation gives CASSLRTGRMGKLFF.

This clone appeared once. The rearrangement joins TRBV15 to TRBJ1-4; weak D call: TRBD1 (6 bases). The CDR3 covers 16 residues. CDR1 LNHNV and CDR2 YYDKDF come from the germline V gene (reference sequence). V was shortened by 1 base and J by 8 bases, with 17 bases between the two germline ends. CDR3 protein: CATSRGQGSLREKLFF. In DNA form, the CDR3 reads TGTGCCACCAGCAGAGGTCAGGGGTCGCTCAGGGAAAAACTGTTTTTT. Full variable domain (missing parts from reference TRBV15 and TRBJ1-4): DAMVIQNPRYQVTQFGKPVTLSCSQTLNHNVMYWYQQKSSQAPKLLFHYYDKDFNNEADTPDNFQSRRPNTSFCFLDIRSPGLGDTAMYLCATSRGQGSLREKLFFGSGTQLSVL.

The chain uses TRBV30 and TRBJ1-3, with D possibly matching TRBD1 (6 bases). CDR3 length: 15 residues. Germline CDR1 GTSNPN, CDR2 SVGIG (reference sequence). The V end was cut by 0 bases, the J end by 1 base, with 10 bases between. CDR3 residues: CAWSVGGSSGNTIYF. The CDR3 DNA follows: TGTGCCTGGAGTGTTGGGGGCTCGTCTGGAAACACCATATATTTT.

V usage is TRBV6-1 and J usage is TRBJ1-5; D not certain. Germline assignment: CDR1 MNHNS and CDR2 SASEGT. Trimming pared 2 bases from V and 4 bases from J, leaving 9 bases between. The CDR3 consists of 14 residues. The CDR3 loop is CASSEMAGNQPQHF. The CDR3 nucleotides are TGTGCCAGCAGTGAAATGGCGGGGAATCAGCCCCAGCATTTT.

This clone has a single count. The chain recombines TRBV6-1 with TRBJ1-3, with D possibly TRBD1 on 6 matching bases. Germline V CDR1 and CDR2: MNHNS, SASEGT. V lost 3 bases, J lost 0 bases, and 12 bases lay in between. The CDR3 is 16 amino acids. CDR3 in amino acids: CASSDTGFLSGNTIYF. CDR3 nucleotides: TGTGCCAGCAGTGATACAGGGTTCCTCTCTGGAAACACCATATATTTT.

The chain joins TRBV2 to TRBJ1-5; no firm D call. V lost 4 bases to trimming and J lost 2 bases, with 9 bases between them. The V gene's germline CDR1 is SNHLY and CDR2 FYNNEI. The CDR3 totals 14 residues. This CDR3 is CASSVEGGNQPQHF. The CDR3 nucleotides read TGTGCCAGCAGTGTGGAGGGTGGCAATCAGCCCCAGCATTTT.

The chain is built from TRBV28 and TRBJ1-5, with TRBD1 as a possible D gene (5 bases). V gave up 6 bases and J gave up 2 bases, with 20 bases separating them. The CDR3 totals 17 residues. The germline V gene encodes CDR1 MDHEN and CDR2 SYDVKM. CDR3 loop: CASSLRRGAGRNQPQHF. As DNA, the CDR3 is TGTGCCAGCAGCCTACGTCGCGGGGCAGGTCGCAATCAGCCCCAGCATTTT.